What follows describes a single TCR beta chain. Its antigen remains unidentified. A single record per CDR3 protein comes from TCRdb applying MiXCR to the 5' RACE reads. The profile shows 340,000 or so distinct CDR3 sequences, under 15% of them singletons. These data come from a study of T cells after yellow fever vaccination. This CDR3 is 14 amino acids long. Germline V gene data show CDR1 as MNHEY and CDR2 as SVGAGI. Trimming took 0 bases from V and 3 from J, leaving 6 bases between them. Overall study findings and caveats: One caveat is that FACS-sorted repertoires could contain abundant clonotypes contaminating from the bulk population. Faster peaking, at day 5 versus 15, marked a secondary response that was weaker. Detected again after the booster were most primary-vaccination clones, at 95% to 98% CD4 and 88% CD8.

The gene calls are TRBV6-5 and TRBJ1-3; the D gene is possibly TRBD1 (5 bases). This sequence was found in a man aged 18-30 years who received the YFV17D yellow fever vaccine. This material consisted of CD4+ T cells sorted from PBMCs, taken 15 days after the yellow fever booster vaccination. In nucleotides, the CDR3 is TGTGCCAGCAGTTACTCAGGGGATGGAAACACCATATATTTT. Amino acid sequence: CASSYSGDGNTIYF.